This T cell receptor (beta chain) comes out of a study of CD8 T cells in ankylosing spondylitis. Whole-study findings and limits: Disease-linked clones were found to be CD8+ and relatively rare in peripheral blood. In reactive arthritis synovial fluid and blood, some motif variants had been reported before. Enrichment of disease-linked clones was reportedly significant in matched ankylosing spondylitis synovial fluid. One TCR beta motif, made up of under ten highly homologous variants, appeared characteristic of ankylosing spondylitis blood.

To note about this clonotype: Its antigen is still unknown.

TCR beta libraries were made by quantitative 5'-RACE with molecular barcodes. TCRdb redid the calling of the 5' RACE reads with MiXCR, one entry per CDR3 protein. The sample carries about 500,000 distinct CDR3 sequences, roughly 13% recorded once. Sample: blood, either unsorted or a sorted T cell fraction (not recorded which). This sequence was found in a male donor with ankylosing spondylitis.

The CDR3 here is CASRVETENTEAFF. The CDR3 bases are TGTGCCAGCAGAGTTGAGACAGAGAACACTGAAGCTTTCTTT. The chain uses TRBV6-1 and TRBJ1-1, with a weak D call TRBD1 (5 bases). Germline assignment: CDR1 MNHNS and CDR2 SASEGT. This CDR3 spans 14 amino acids. Between the trimmed V and J ends, which lost 6 bases and 1 base, there was a span of 12 bases.